The clone carrying this T cell receptor beta chain occurred a few times. The CDR3 spans 18 residues. V shed 3 bases and J 4 bases; nucleotides not matched to a gene: 9. Germline CDR1 is SGHDN and CDR2 is FVKESK. This record belongs to a study of beta chain features in type 1 diabetes. CD45RO/CCR7/CD25/CD127/CD95/CD27 staining was used to isolate CD4+ naive, central memory, regulatory and stem cell-like memory cells by sorting. Expressed TCRB transcripts were sequenced, since all the RNA that had been isolated was reverse transcribed. Profiled with immunoSEQ multiplex PCR; TCRdb holds only in-frame clones, not every one. The sample shows approximately 330,000 clones, around 10% of them seen only once.

The sequenced sample consisted of naive CD4+ T cells from blood. The clonotype comes from a woman in her thirties in good health. The chain is built from TRBV14 and TRBJ2-2; 12 bases map to TRBD2. CDR3 nucleotides: TGTGCCAGCAGCCACTGGACTAGCGGGAAATCGGGCACCGGGGAGCTGTTTTTT. It encodes CASSHWTSGKSGTGELFF. The whole variable domain, filled in from reference TRBV14 and TRBJ2-2, reads EAGVTQFPSHSVIEKGQTVTLRCDPISGHDNLYWYRRVMGKEIKFLLHFVKESKQDESGMPNNRFLAERTGGTYSTLKVQPAELEDSGVYFCASSHWTSGKSGTGELFFGEGSRLTVL.